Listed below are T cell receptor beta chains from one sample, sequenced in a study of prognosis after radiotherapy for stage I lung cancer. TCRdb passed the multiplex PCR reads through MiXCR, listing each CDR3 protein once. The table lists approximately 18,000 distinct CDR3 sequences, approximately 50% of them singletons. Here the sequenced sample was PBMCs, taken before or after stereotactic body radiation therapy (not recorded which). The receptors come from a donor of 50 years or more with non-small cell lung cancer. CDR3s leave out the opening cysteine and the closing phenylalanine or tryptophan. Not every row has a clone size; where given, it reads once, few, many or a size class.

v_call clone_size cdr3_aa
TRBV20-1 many SARSDRGVGETQY
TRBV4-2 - ASSQGNLMGQEKLF
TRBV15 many ATSRGPSGSRETQY
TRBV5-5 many ASSYGTGPEKLF
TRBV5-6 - ASSSEVALVGYT
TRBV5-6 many ASSFNSGQGNQPQH
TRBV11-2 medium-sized ASSLTGFWGNEQF
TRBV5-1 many ASSLGGVADTQY
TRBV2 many ASSRPRQGGYEQY
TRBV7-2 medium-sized ASSSYRDEQY
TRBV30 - AWSKFPYEQY
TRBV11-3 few ASSLDTARGNYGYT
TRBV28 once ASSLRSASGISGEQY
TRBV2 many ASNSGTGHSSSTDTQY
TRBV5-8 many ASSFRGTGDEKLF
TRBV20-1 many SARRTSGSRAGELF
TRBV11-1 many ASSLRAGDEQY
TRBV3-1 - ASSQLAGRSTDTQY
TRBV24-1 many ATSDHRVQGGEQY
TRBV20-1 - SAKIAGGLGGELF
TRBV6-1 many ASTNTGELF
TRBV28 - ASREGVSGDLF
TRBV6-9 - ASSLARGGSPLH
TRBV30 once AWSSYHNSPLH
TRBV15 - ATSRDPYSTDTKY
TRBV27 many ASKRGGTGEYEQY
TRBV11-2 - DSSSGGEGSEQY
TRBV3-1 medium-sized ASSHSGSGSGELF
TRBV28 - ASSLTGTYTDTQY
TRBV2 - ASSEDSGAYNEQF
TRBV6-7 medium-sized ASSSGTSGFDEQF
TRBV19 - ASSIEGAVANVLT
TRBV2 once ASSVLAGGQGVYNEQF
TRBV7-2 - ASSVRQGVGVYGYT
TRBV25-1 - ASSEPSGTSPGANTGELF
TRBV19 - ASSTTGKGAF
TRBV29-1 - SVSFRDRVSSGANFLT
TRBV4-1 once ASSQVVGEKLF